Shown below are 9 T cell receptor beta chains from a single sample sequenced in a study of CDR3 diversity in severe acne. TCRdb re-called the PCR reads with MiXCR, one entry per CDR3 protein. The sample shows approximately 84,000 distinct CDR3 sequences, about 54% of them seen only once. Source material: blood. Every receptor here comes from a male donor in good health, without acne.

This sequence joins TRBV5-1 and TRBJ2-7; 13 bases map to TRBD2. Germline V gene sequence: CDR1 SGHRS, CDR2 YFSETQ. Trimming removed 4 bases from V and 9 bases from J; junction bases left unmatched: 10. The CDR3 length is 15 residues. The CDR3 bases are TGCGCCAGCAGCCCCGGGACTAGCGGGACGGGGGGGCAGTACTTC. It codes for CASSPGTSGTGGQYF.

As for this clonotype: One junction end does not reproduce the germline sequence, and a read error may be involved. The chain couples TRBV7-9 to TRBJ1-1; D may be TRBD1 (6 bases). This CDR3 comprises 13 residues. The germline V gene encodes CDR1 SEHNR and CDR2 FQNEAQ (reference sequence). CDR3 protein: CASSLGGFAEAFF. In DNA, the CDR3 is TGTGCCAGCAGTTTAGGGGGGTTTGCTGAAGCTTTCTTT.

By sample share, this clonotype is medium-sized. The chain has TRBV29-1 and TRBJ2-7, with D maybe TRBD1 (5 bases). There are 14 residues in the CDR3. Germline V lookup: CDR1 SQVTM, CDR2 ANQGSEA. The germline V and J ends were trimmed by 4 bases and 0 bases, with 13 bases remaining between them. CDR3 bases: TGCAGCGTTGCGAAGGGGTCGAGCTCCTACGAGCAGTACTTC. Its protein product is CSVAKGSSSYEQYF.

This clonotype was found a few times. The chain has TRBV24-1 and TRBJ2-2, with 7 bases identical to TRBD2. Germline values: CDR1 KGHDR, CDR2 SFDVKD. The CDR3 contains 15 residues. The V and J ends lost 7 bases and 7 bases, in that order; junction bases with no gene match: 11. The CDR3 spells CATRTGEGPVGELFF. The CDR3 DNA is TGTGCCACCAGGACGGGGGAGGGCCCCGTCGGGGAGCTGTTTTTT.

The chain couples TRBV9 to TRBJ1-5; 7 nucleotides align to TRBD1. This CDR3 comprises 15 residues. V lost 4 bases and J lost 7; bases outside the gene matches: 11. Germline V CDR1 and CDR2: SGDLS, YYNGEE. CDR3 loop: CASSTPTGFRQPQHF. The CDR3 nucleotides are TGTGCCAGCAGCACCCCGACAGGGTTCAGGCAGCCCCAGCATTTT.

The chain combines TRBV7-2 with TRBJ1-1; D unresolved. Germline V gene lookup returns CDR1 SGHTA and CDR2 FQGNSA. The CDR3 runs 13 residues. The V gene lost 4 bases and the J gene lost 1 base, with 7 bases spanning the gap. The CDR3 here is CASSSLRNTEAFF. The CDR3 DNA is TGTGCCAGCAGCTCATTGAGGAACACTGAAGCTTTCTTT.

This clonotype was detected many times. J is TRBJ1-6 and V is TRBV3-1; the D gene is possibly TRBD1 (5 bases). Germline V gene lookup returns CDR1 LGHDT and CDR2 YNNKEL (reference sequence). Deletions cut 1 base from V and 7 bases from J, with 17 bases between. The CDR3 loop spans 17 amino acids. The CDR3 sequence is CASSQGAYRNPNSPLHF. The CDR3 nucleotides read TGTGCCAGCAGCCAAGGCGCATACAGGAATCCAAATTCACCCCTCCACTTT.

This clonotype was seen many times. V usage is TRBV6-2 or TRBV6-3 and J usage is TRBJ2-7; TRBD2 matches 7 bases. The trim removed 6 bases at V and 3 bases at J, leaving 11 bases unmatched. The CDR3 totals 15 residues. Germline CDR1 reads MNHEY; CDR2 reads SVGEGT. CDR3 sequence reads: CASSSTGTINYEQYF. As DNA, the CDR3 is TGTGCCAGCAGCTCTACCGGGACTATAAACTACGAGCAGTACTTC.

The gene calls are TRBV6-5 and TRBJ2-2; 7 nucleotides align to TRBD1. The length of the CDR3 is 14 residues. Germline CDR1 and CDR2: MNHEY and SVGAGI. The junction had 2 bases not matched to a gene; V was cut back by 5 bases and J by 2 bases. CDR3 loop: CASSGTANTGELFF. The CDR3 nucleotides are TGTGCCAGCAGTGGGACAGCAAACACCGGGGAGCTGTTTTTT.